This TCR beta chain is from a study of T-cell memory formation after mild COVID-19 (dated by TCRdb to about 2021). As for the study more broadly: TCR sequence clusters from the two donors were largely donor specific. In two donors, T-cell clones that expanded and contracted after mild COVID-19 were followed by sequencing TCRalpha and TCRbeta repertoires longitudinally. The cohort comprised two young, previously healthy adult volunteers, one female and one male. Beyond this particular receptor, the publication reports: SARS-CoV-2 specificity was not confirmed for the second-wave clones peaking on day 37. Contracting CD4+ clones were located mainly in the CM and EM memory subsets, whereas CD8+ clones were found to be enriched in EMRA. Only a couple of mild cases were covered in the study, and larger cohorts including severe cases with pre-infection samples were considered necessary. Some responding clones were found in pre-infection memory, which suggests that pre-existing cross-reactive memory T cells took part in the SARS-CoV-2 response. Balanced CD4/CD8 phenotypes were observed for clones contracting from day 15 to 85, whereas a bias towards CD4+ was observed for a second wave of clones expanding from day 15 to 37.

Ficoll-Paque density gradient centrifugation was used to isolate PBMCs. The germline V gene (reference sequence) yields MNHEY for CDR1 and SMNVEV for CDR2. The CDR3 goes from the cysteine to the phenylalanine over 15 residues. The only DNA kept is the CDR3, 45 bases in frame from the first base. V sheds 6 bases and J sheds 3 bases, leaving 18 bases between their ends. The sequencing machine was an Illumina NovaSeq 6000. TCRalpha and TCRbeta cDNA libraries were constructed by 5'RACE with constant-segment primers, with sample barcodes and unique molecular identifiers being introduced. Trizol reagent was used to extract RNA from every sample. Library amplification was performed in two PCR steps, and a second sample barcode and Illumina TruSeq adapters were introduced in the second step. Sequencing of libraries was performed on an Illumina NovaSeq with 2 x 150 bp paired-end reads. On the study's bioinformatics: The reads were demultiplexed and collapsed into UMI-guided consensus sequences using migec v1.2.7. Using mixcr v2.1.11, UMI consensuses were aligned to TRA and TRB V and J templates and then assembled into clonotypes. Expanded or contracted clonotypes were those called significant by both edgeR and NoisET, with noise models trained on biological replicates. edgeR calls used a false discovery rate-adjusted p below 0.01 and a log2 fold-change threshold of 1. As an exploratory analysis of dynamics, max-normalized trajectories of the 1000 most abundant clonotypes were examined with PCA combined with hierarchical clustering. Separately sequenced CD4+ and CD8+ repertoires were used to assign a CD4 or CD8 phenotype to each responding clone. TCRdb reanalyzed the raw reads on its own, using fastp at Q25 for trimming and MiXCR for clone calling, and kept in-frame beta chains. Rows with one shared CDR3 protein collapse into an entry with the most common genes and DNA. For this entry, the V and J calls and clone size follow TCRdb and not the study's own pipeline. The sample table shows about 250,000 distinct CDR3 sequences, and roughly 14% are seen once. Clones ranked in the top ten supply under 2.5% of the sample.

This clonotype was recorded a few times. What this receptor recognizes is not known. Base quality data are lacking; no much larger clone is found one base away. The source of this sequence is an adult woman who had mild COVID-19 (a few samples of this study predate the infection). The sample titles of this study are shuffled in the database, so cell type and time point are left out; the donor was told from shared clones. Sequenced input: PBMCs or a T cell subset sorted from them (not recorded which). The chain links TRBV27 with TRBJ2-7; a weak D assignment points to TRBD2 (5 bases agree). The bases read TGTGCCAGCAGGAGCCGGGTTTCGGAGGTCTACGAGCAGTACTTC. This yields the protein CASRSRVSEVYEQYF.